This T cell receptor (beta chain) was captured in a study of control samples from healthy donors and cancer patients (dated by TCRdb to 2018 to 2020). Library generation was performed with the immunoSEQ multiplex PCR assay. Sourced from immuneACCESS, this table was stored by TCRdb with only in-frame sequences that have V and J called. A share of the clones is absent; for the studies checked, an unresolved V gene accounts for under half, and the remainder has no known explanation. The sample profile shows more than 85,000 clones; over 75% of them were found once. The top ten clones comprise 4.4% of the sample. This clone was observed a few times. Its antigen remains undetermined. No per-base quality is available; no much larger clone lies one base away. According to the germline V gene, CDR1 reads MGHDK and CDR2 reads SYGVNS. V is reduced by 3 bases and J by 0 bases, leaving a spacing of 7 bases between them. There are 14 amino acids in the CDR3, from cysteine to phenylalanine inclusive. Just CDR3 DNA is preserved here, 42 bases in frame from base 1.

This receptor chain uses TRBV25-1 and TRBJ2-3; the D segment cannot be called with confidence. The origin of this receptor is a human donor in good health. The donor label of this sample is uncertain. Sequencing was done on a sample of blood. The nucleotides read TGTGCCAGCAGTGACGGGTACAGCACAGATACGCAGTATTTT. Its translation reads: CASSDGYSTDTQYF.